A selection of T cell receptor beta chains follows, all from one sample in a study of shared clonotypes between healthy human individuals. Sequencing used immunoSEQ multiplex PCR; TCRdb keeps in-frame clones, though not all of them. The profile shows about 680,000 clones, roughly 94% of them singletons. Sequencing was performed on naive CD8+ T cells sorted from blood. Receptor source: a man aged 25-45 years in good health. The CDR3 runs from the conserved cysteine through the conserved F or W. D genes are given only for firm matches. Only some rows state a clone size, as once, few, many or a class for expanded clones.

d_gene: NA
v_gene: TRBV19
abundance: NA
j_gene: TRBJ1-1
CDR3aa: CASTYSVRGLGTEAFF
CDR3nt: TGTGCCAGTACCTATAGTGTGAGGGGGTTGGGCACTGAAGCTTTCTTT

d_gene: NA
v_gene: TRBV15
abundance: NA
j_gene: TRBJ2-5
CDR3aa: CATSRAGETQYF
CDR3nt: TGTGCCACCAGCAGAGCGGGTGAGACCCAGTACTTC

d_gene: TRBD2
v_gene: TRBV27
abundance: NA
j_gene: TRBJ2-7
CDR3aa: CASSNPATSGRFYEQYF
CDR3nt: TGTGCCAGCAGTAATCCGGCGACTAGCGGGAGATTCTACGAGCAGTACTTC

d_gene: TRBD2
v_gene: TRBV18
abundance: NA
j_gene: TRBJ2-3
CDR3aa: CASSPGLATTDTQYF
CDR3nt: TGTGCCAGCTCACCGGGACTAGCGACCACAGATACGCAGTATTTT

d_gene: TRBD2
v_gene: TRBV19
abundance: NA
j_gene: TRBJ2-7
CDR3aa: CASSRGTSGIYEQYF
CDR3nt: TGTGCCAGTAGTAGAGGGACTAGCGGGATCTACGAGCAGTACTTC

d_gene: NA
v_gene: TRBV13
abundance: once
j_gene: TRBJ2-5
CDR3aa: CASSSRDAYFPETQYF
CDR3nt: TGTGCCAGCAGCTCCCGGGACGCATACTTTCCGGAGACCCAGTACTTC

d_gene: NA
v_gene: TRBV7-9
abundance: NA
j_gene: TRBJ1-4
CDR3aa: CASSFRGGRGATTSEKLFF
CDR3nt: TGTGCCAGCAGCTTCCGGGGGGGGCGCGGAGCCACGACCTCGGAAAAACTGTTTTTT

d_gene: TRBD1
v_gene: TRBV27
abundance: NA
j_gene: TRBJ2-2
CDR3aa: CASSRGLSTGELFF
CDR3nt: TGTGCCAGCAGCAGGGGGCTTTCCACCGGGGAGCTGTTTTTT

d_gene: TRBD2
v_gene: TRBV7-9
abundance: NA
j_gene: TRBJ2-7
CDR3aa: CASSSWTSGSYEQYF
CDR3nt: TGTGCCAGCAGCTCGTGGACTAGCGGGAGTTACGAGCAGTACTTC

d_gene: TRBD1
v_gene: TRBV15
abundance: NA
j_gene: TRBJ1-1
CDR3aa: CATSDYRGTEAFF
CDR3nt: TGTGCCACCAGCGATTACAGGGGGACCGAAGCTTTCTTT

d_gene: NA
v_gene: TRBV5-1
abundance: NA
j_gene: TRBJ2-4
CDR3aa: CASSLGRVWSKNIQYF
CDR3nt: TGCGCCAGCAGCTTGGGAAGGGTCTGGAGCAAAAACATTCAGTACTTC

d_gene: NA
v_gene: TRBV5-6
abundance: NA
j_gene: TRBJ1-1
CDR3aa: CASSLGTIEAFF
CDR3nt: TGTGCCAGCAGCTTGGGAACAATTGAAGCTTTCTTT

d_gene: NA
v_gene: TRBV16
abundance: NA
j_gene: TRBJ1-1
CDR3aa: CASSQSVTGRSAFF
CDR3nt: TGTGCCAGCAGCCAATCTGTAACAGGGCGGTCAGCTTTCTTT

d_gene: TRBD2
v_gene: TRBV7-9
abundance: NA
j_gene: TRBJ2-5
CDR3aa: CASSLIHSGRAQETQYF
CDR3nt: TGTGCCAGCAGCTTAATACACAGCGGGAGGGCCCAAGAGACCCAGTACTTC

d_gene: TRBD2
v_gene: TRBV19
abundance: NA
j_gene: TRBJ2-7
CDR3aa: CASSIASGIPPYEQYF
CDR3nt: TGTGCCAGTTCGATCGCGAGCGGGATTCCCCCCTACGAGCAGTACTTC

d_gene: NA
v_gene: TRBV6-5
abundance: few
j_gene: TRBJ1-4
CDR3aa: CASSYSTGENEKLFF
CDR3nt: TGTGCCAGCAGTTACTCTACAGGCGAGAATGAAAAACTGTTTTTT

d_gene: NA
v_gene: TRBV27
abundance: NA
j_gene: TRBJ1-3
CDR3aa: CASSLLVPPGNTIYF
CDR3nt: TGTGCCAGCAGTTTATTGGTCCCTCCCGGAAACACCATATATTTT

d_gene: TRBD1
v_gene: TRBV4-3
abundance: NA
j_gene: TRBJ1-1
CDR3aa: CASSQRQGKSTEAFF
CDR3nt: TGCGCCAGCAGCCAACGACAGGGGAAGAGCACTGAAGCTTTCTTT

d_gene: NA
v_gene: TRBV19
abundance: NA
j_gene: TRBJ2-3
CDR3aa: CASTEGDTQYF
CDR3nt: TGTGCCAGTACCGAAGGAGATACGCAGTATTTT

d_gene: NA
v_gene: TRBV4-1
abundance: few
j_gene: TRBJ2-7
CDR3aa: CASSQLLGYEQYF
CDR3nt: TGCGCCAGCAGCCAGTTACTGGGCTACGAGCAGTACTTC

d_gene: TRBD1
v_gene: TRBV5-7
abundance: NA
j_gene: TRBJ2-7
CDR3aa: CASSPRDRVSNEQYF
CDR3nt: TGTGCCAGCAGCCCCCGGGACAGGGTTTCTAACGAGCAGTACTTC

d_gene: NA
v_gene: TRBV14
abundance: NA
j_gene: TRBJ2-5
CDR3aa: CASRTRGQETQYF
CDR3nt: TGTGCCAGCAGAACGAGGGGGCAAGAGACCCAGTACTTC

d_gene: TRBD2
v_gene: TRBV9
abundance: NA
j_gene: TRBJ2-1
CDR3aa: CASSVGAGGYNEQFF
CDR3nt: TGTGCCAGCAGCGTAGGGGCGGGAGGCTACAATGAGCAGTTCTTC

d_gene: NA
v_gene: TRBV28
abundance: NA
j_gene: TRBJ1-5
CDR3aa: CAHSRGGSNQPQHF
CDR3nt: TGTGCCCACAGCAGGGGTGGTAGCAATCAGCCCCAGCATTTT

d_gene: NA
v_gene: TRBV7-9
abundance: NA
j_gene: TRBJ2-7
CDR3aa: CASSLAGSSGDYEQYF
CDR3nt: TGTGCCAGCAGCTTAGCAGGGAGCAGTGGAGACTACGAGCAGTACTTC

d_gene: TRBD1
v_gene: TRBV15
abundance: NA
j_gene: TRBJ2-1
CDR3aa: CATSEGTVNEQFF
CDR3nt: TGTGCCACCAGCGAGGGGACAGTCAATGAGCAGTTCTTC

d_gene: TRBD2
v_gene: TRBV18
abundance: NA
j_gene: TRBJ2-2
CDR3aa: CASSLTSGYYTGELFF
CDR3nt: TGTGCCAGCTCACTAACTAGCGGGTACTACACCGGGGAGCTGTTTTTT

d_gene: NA
v_gene: TRBV29-1
abundance: NA
j_gene: TRBJ2-7
CDR3aa: CSVVRAVTYEQYF
CDR3nt: TGCAGCGTTGTGAGGGCAGTAACTTACGAGCAGTACTTC

d_gene: NA
v_gene: TRBV4-1
abundance: NA
j_gene: TRBJ2-7
CDR3aa: CASSQEPDVYEQYF
CDR3nt: TGCGCCAGCAGCCAAGAACCGGATGTTTACGAGCAGTACTTC

d_gene: NA
v_gene: TRBV7-6
abundance: NA
j_gene: TRBJ1-1
CDR3aa: CASSEGSTEAFF
CDR3nt: TGTGCCAGCAGCGAGGGGAGCACTGAAGCTTTCTTT

d_gene: NA
v_gene: TRBV29-1
abundance: few
j_gene: TRBJ2-2
CDR3aa: CSVQQTNTGELFF
CDR3nt: TGCAGCGTACAACAGACAAACACCGGGGAGCTGTTTTTT

d_gene: NA
v_gene: TRBV9
abundance: NA
j_gene: TRBJ2-7
CDR3aa: CASSLRGDEQYF
CDR3nt: TGTGCCAGCAGCCTCCGCGGGGACGAGCAGTACTTC

d_gene: TRBD2
v_gene: TRBV6-5
abundance: NA
j_gene: TRBJ2-1
CDR3aa: CASSKSGSSYNEQFF
CDR3nt: TGTGCCAGCAGTAAGAGCGGGAGCTCCTACAATGAGCAGTTCTTC

d_gene: NA
v_gene: TRBV9
abundance: NA
j_gene: TRBJ1-1
CDR3aa: CASSVGSYTEAFF
CDR3nt: TGTGCCAGCAGCGTAGGATCGTACACTGAAGCTTTCTTT

d_gene: NA
v_gene: TRBV7-9
abundance: once
j_gene: TRBJ2-3
CDR3aa: CASSHSQRRGTDTQYF
CDR3nt: TGTGCCAGCAGCCATTCCCAAAGGCGGGGCACAGATACGCAGTATTTT

d_gene: TRBD2
v_gene: TRBV5-6
abundance: NA
j_gene: TRBJ2-2
CDR3aa: CASSLELAGVGTGELFF
CDR3nt: TGTGCCAGCAGCTTGGAGCTAGCGGGAGTAGGGACCGGGGAGCTGTTTTTT

d_gene: TRBD2
v_gene: TRBV28
abundance: NA
j_gene: TRBJ2-5
CDR3aa: CASSWAGTSDQETQYF
CDR3nt: TGTGCCAGCAGCTGGGCTGGGACTAGCGATCAAGAGACCCAGTACTTC

d_gene: NA
v_gene: TRBV5-4
abundance: NA
j_gene: TRBJ1-2
CDR3aa: CASSLGPDYYGYTF
CDR3nt: TGTGCCAGCAGCTTGGGGCCCGACTACTATGGCTACACCTTC

d_gene: NA
v_gene: TRBV6-1
abundance: NA
j_gene: TRBJ2-2
CDR3aa: CASSGWVDSNTGELFF
CDR3nt: TGTGCCAGCAGTGGATGGGTTGACTCGAACACCGGGGAGCTGTTTTTT

d_gene: TRBD2
v_gene: TRBV29-1
abundance: NA
j_gene: TRBJ2-7
CDR3aa: CSVEDSGGSYEQYF
CDR3nt: TGCAGCGTTGAAGATTCGGGGGGCTCCTACGAGCAGTACTTC

d_gene: TRBD1
v_gene: TRBV5-1
abundance: NA
j_gene: TRBJ2-7
CDR3aa: CASSYQTGSYEQYF
CDR3nt: TGCGCCAGCAGCTACCAGACAGGGTCCTACGAGCAGTACTTC

d_gene: TRBD1
v_gene: TRBV19
abundance: NA
j_gene: TRBJ2-1
CDR3aa: CASSIVQGNYNEQFF
CDR3nt: TGTGCCAGTAGTATCGTACAGGGGAACTACAATGAGCAGTTCTTC

d_gene: NA
v_gene: TRBV5-1
abundance: NA
j_gene: TRBJ1-2
CDR3aa: CASSLRDTPNYGYTF
CDR3nt: TGCGCCAGCAGCCTCCGGGACACCCCTAACTATGGCTACACCTTC

d_gene: NA
v_gene: TRBV27
abundance: NA
j_gene: TRBJ1-1
CDR3aa: CASSLHQGNTEAFF
CDR3nt: TGTGCCAGCAGTTTACATCAGGGGAACACTGAAGCTTTCTTT

d_gene: NA
v_gene: TRBV10-2
abundance: NA
j_gene: TRBJ2-1
CDR3aa: CASRASLLGNEQFF
CDR3nt: TGCGCCAGCAGGGCCTCTTTATTGGGGAATGAGCAGTTCTTC

d_gene: NA
v_gene: TRBV27
abundance: NA
j_gene: TRBJ2-1
CDR3aa: CASSLSGRIYRAERDDEQFF
CDR3nt: TGTGCCAGCAGTTTGTCTGGGCGGATTTACAGGGCGGAAAGGGACGATGAGCAGTTCTTC

d_gene: NA
v_gene: TRBV6-5
abundance: NA
j_gene: TRBJ1-2
CDR3aa: CASSYLEGIGGYTF
CDR3nt: TGTGCCAGCAGTTACCTAGAGGGGATCGGGGGCTACACCTTC

d_gene: NA
v_gene: TRBV5-1
abundance: NA
j_gene: TRBJ2-7
CDR3aa: CASKQGEYEQYF
CDR3nt: TGCGCCAGCAAACAGGGAGAGTACGAGCAGTACTTC

d_gene: TRBD1
v_gene: TRBV27
abundance: NA
j_gene: TRBJ1-2
CDR3aa: CASSLRQGYGYTF
CDR3nt: TGTGCCAGCAGTTTACGACAGGGCTATGGCTACACCTTC

d_gene: NA
v_gene: TRBV28
abundance: NA
j_gene: TRBJ2-7
CDR3aa: CASSWSHEQYF
CDR3nt: TGTGCCAGCAGTTGGAGCCACGAGCAGTACTTC

d_gene: NA
v_gene: TRBV27
abundance: NA
j_gene: TRBJ1-4
CDR3aa: CASSLPGFGEKLFF
CDR3nt: TGTGCCAGCAGTTTACCGGGTTTCGGTGAAAAACTGTTTTTT

d_gene: NA
v_gene: TRBV28
abundance: NA
j_gene: TRBJ1-1
CDR3aa: CASSFNTEAFF
CDR3nt: TGTGCCAGCAGTTTCAACACTGAAGCTTTCTTT

d_gene: TRBD2
v_gene: TRBV5-1
abundance: NA
j_gene: TRBJ2-7
CDR3aa: CASSPFPGLAGDFSYEQYF
CDR3nt: TGCGCCAGCAGCCCCTTTCCGGGACTAGCGGGAGATTTCTCCTACGAGCAGTACTTC

d_gene: TRBD1
v_gene: TRBV5-4
abundance: NA
j_gene: TRBJ2-5
CDR3aa: CASVRDRALETQYF
CDR3nt: TGTGCCAGCGTTCGGGACAGGGCGTTAGAGACCCAGTACTTC

d_gene: TRBD1
v_gene: TRBV5-4
abundance: NA
j_gene: TRBJ2-7
CDR3aa: CASSDGDRVAYYEQYF
CDR3nt: TGTGCCAGCAGCGATGGGGACAGGGTGGCATACTACGAGCAGTACTTC

d_gene: NA
v_gene: TRBV7-9
abundance: NA
j_gene: TRBJ2-7
CDR3aa: CASSLVFSSYEQYF
CDR3nt: TGTGCCAGCAGCTTAGTCTTCAGCTCCTACGAGCAGTACTTC

d_gene: NA
v_gene: TRBV7-9
abundance: NA
j_gene: TRBJ2-3
CDR3aa: CASSLTHARLDTQYF
CDR3nt: TGTGCCAGCAGCTTAACTCACGCCAGGCTCGATACGCAGTATTTT

d_gene: TRBD2
v_gene: TRBV11-2
abundance: NA
j_gene: TRBJ2-7
CDR3aa: CASSLALAGPYEQYF
CDR3nt: TGTGCCAGCAGCTTGGCGTTAGCGGGACCCTACGAGCAGTACTTC

d_gene: TRBD2
v_gene: TRBV11-2
abundance: NA
j_gene: TRBJ2-3
CDR3aa: CASSVRLAGDTQYF
CDR3nt: TGTGCCAGCAGCGTACGACTAGCGGGGGATACGCAGTATTTT